This T cell receptor beta chain was sequenced in a study of T cells in Graves' hyperthyroidism and ophthalmopathy. Study context: The initial diagnosis was the point when peripheral blood was collected, ahead of any treatment.

RNA transcripts provided the source from which TCR beta CDR3 regions were amplified. The HTBI primer set served for first-round RT-PCR of the TCR CDR3. TCRdb fed the multiplex PCR reads into MiXCR, producing one record per CDR3 protein. The table has fewer than 650,000 distinct CDR3 sequences, 12% to 15% seen once. Each diagnosis drew on symptoms, thyroxine, TRAb, thyroid ultrasound and orbital computed tomography findings. Germline lookup yields CDR1 SEHNR and CDR2 FQNEAQ (reference sequence). The V segment lost 5 bases and the J segment 6 bases; nucleotides outside the gene matches: 8. The CDR3 is 15 amino acids.

The V and J genes are TRBV7-9 and TRBJ2-1; 9 positions agree with TRBD2. Specimen: blood. This receptor was identified in a woman under 30 with Graves' ophthalmopathy. Written as DNA, the CDR3 is TGTGCCAGCAGCCCCCGCGGGCGGGAGGGCAATGAGCAGTTCTTC. The encoded protein is CASSPRGREGNEQFF.